Sequencing of this TCR beta chain was carried out in a study of blood T cells in healthy people across ages. Peripheral blood was drawn, approximately 9.7 milliliters per donor. This clonotype has more than one count but fewer than ten. No antigen is known for it. The CDR3 length is 12 residues. Germline CDR1 SEHNR, CDR2 FQNEAQ (reference sequence). The V gene lost 4 bases and the J gene lost 14 bases, with 16 bases spanning the gap. General study results and limits: Estimated diversity that came from one million T cells was considered an underestimate. Observed TCR beta diversity per million T cells went down as age went up. This fall followed a roughly linear course with age. Both higher diversity and more naive CD4+ cells marked long-lived donors when set against aged donors.

A J-beta primer mix and a sample-barcoded 5' primer were used in a second PCR of about 7 to 12 cycles. TCRdb ran MiXCR on the 5' RACE reads and lists one entry per CDR3 protein. This table has hundreds of thousands of distinct CDR3 sequences, 25% to 35% appearing once. The rearrangement joins TRBV7-9 to TRBJ2-3; no clear D. The sequence was obtained from a woman over 75 in good health. The sequenced sample consisted of blood. The CDR3 loop is CASSYDKARRYF. As DNA, the CDR3 is TGTGCCAGCAGCTACGACAAGGCCCGACGGTATTTT.